These 4 T cell receptor beta chains share one sample of origin, sequenced in a study of blood T cell repertoires in COVID-19. The data were produced by immunoSEQ multiplex PCR, yet TCRdb's version contains in-frame clones alone and is incomplete. Altogether over 120,000 clones are present, more than 75% being singletons, with the ten largest covering over 9%. The sample consisted of PBMCs or T cells enriched from blood (not recorded which). The receptor source for this set is a man aged 60 to 75 who had recovered from COVID-19.

The chain employs TRBV6-5 and TRBJ1-2, with 9 bases lining up with TRBD1. V shed 5 bases, J shed 5 bases, and the junction held 6 bases outside the gene matches. This CDR3 has 14 amino acids. Germline CDR1 and CDR2: MNHEY and SVGAGI. CDR3 coding DNA: TGTGCCAGCAGTAGGACAGGGGTACAGTATGGCTACACCTTC. Protein product: CASSRTGVQYGYTF.

This sequence joins TRBV28 and TRBJ2-7; TRBD2 matches 9 bases. The CDR3 is 16 amino acids. CDR1 and CDR2 (germline): MDHEN, SYDVKM. The trim removed 5 bases at V and 2 bases at J, leaving 10 bases unmatched. The CDR3 region has the DNA TGTGCCAGCAGTACCACCCCGGGACTAGCCCCCTACGAGCAGTACTTC. Translated, it gives CASSTTPGLAPYEQYF.

The CDR3 sequence is CASSDDSYNEQFF. The CDR3 coding sequence is TGTGCCAGCAGCGATGACAGCTACAATGAGCAGTTCTTC. V and J are TRBV9 and TRBJ2-1, with D tentatively TRBD1 (5 bases). The CDR3 totals 13 residues. Germline V lookup: CDR1 SGDLS, CDR2 YYNGEE. Trimming took 3 bases from V and 3 from J, leaving 7 bases between them.

This clone was detected only a few times. J is TRBJ2-2 and V is TRBV28; no reliable D call. The CDR3 consists of 15 residues. Per the germline V gene, CDR1 is MDHEN and CDR2 is SYDVKM. V was shortened by 6 bases and J by 1 base, with 12 bases between the two germline ends. CDR3 bases: TGTGCCAGCAGACGGAGACTGGGGAACACCGGGGAGCTGTTTTTT. Translating it yields CASRRRLGNTGELFF.